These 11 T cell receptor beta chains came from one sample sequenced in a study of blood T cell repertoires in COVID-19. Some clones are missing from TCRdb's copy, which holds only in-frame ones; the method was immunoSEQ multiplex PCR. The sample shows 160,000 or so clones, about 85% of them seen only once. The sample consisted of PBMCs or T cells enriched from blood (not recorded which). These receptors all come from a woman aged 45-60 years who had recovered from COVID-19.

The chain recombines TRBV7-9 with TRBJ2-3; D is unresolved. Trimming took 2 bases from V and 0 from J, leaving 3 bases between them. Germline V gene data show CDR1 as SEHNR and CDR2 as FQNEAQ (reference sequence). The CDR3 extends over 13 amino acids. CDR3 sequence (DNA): TGTGCCAGCAGCTTATTAAGCACAGATACGCAGTATTTT. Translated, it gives CASSLLSTDTQYF. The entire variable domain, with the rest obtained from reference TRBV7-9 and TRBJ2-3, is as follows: DTGVSQNPRHKITKRGQNVTFRCDPISEHNRLYWYRQTLGQGPEFLTYFQNEAQLEKSRLLSDRFSAERPKGSFSTLEIQRTEQGDSAMYLCASSLLSTDTQYFGPGTRLTVL.

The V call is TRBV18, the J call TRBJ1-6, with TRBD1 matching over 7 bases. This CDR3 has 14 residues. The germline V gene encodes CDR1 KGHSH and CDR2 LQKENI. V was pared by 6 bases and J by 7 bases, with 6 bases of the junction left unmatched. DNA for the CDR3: TGTGCCAGCTCGGGGGACAGTGGAAATTCACCCCTCCACTTT. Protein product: CASSGDSGNSPLHF.

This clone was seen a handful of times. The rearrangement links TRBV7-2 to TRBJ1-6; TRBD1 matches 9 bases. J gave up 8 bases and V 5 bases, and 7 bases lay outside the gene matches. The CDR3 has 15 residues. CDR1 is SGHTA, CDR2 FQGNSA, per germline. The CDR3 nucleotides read TGTGCCAGCAGCCCTCGTACAGGGGGCGATTCACCCCTCCACTTT. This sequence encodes CASSPRTGGDSPLHF.

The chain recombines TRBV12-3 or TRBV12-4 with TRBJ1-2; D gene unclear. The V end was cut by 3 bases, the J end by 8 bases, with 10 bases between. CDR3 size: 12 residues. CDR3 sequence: CASSLAASGYTF. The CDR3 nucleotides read TGTGCCAGCAGTTTGGCCGCATCGGGCTACACCTTC.

CDR3 coding DNA: TGTGCCATCAGTGAGTCAAGCCGGAGCGCGAACACTGAAGCTTTCTTT. This gives the protein CAISESSRSANTEAFF. The chain employs TRBV10-3 and TRBJ1-1; the D is unclear. The germline V gene encodes CDR1 ENHRY and CDR2 SYGVKD. The CDR3 sequence is 16 residues long. V lost 0 bases and J lost 1, with 12 bases in between.

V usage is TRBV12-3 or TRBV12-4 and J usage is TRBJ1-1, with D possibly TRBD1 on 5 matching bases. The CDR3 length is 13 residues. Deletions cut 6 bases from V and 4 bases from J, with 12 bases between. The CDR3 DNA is TGTGCCAGCAGGCAGGGCCAGCTCACTGAAGCTTTCTTT. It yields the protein CASRQGQLTEAFF.

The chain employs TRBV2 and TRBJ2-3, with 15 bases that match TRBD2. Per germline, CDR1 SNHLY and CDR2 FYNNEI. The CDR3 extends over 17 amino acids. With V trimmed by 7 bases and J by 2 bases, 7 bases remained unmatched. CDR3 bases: TGTGCCAGCAATGGAGGACTAGCGGGGGGGTACACAGATACGCAGTATTTT. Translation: CASNGGLAGGYTDTQYF.

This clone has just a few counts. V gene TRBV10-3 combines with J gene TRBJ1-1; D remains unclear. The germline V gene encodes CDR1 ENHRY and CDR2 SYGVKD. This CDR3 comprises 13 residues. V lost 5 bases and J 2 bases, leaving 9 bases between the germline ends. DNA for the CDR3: TGTGCCATCAGTACAGCTCGTAACACTGAAGCTTTCTTT. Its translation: CAISTARNTEAFF.

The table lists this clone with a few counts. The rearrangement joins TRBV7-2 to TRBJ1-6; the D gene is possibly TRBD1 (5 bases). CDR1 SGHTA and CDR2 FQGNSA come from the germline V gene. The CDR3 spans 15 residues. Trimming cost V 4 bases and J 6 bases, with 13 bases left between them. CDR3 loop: CASSSRQTPNSPLHF. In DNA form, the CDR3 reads TGTGCCAGCAGCTCTCGACAGACTCCTAATTCACCCCTCCACTTT.

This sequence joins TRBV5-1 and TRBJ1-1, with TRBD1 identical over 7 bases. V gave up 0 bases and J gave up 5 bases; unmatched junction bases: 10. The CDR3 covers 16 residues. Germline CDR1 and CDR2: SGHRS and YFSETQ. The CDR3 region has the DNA TGCGCCAGCAGCTTGGAATTATCAGGGGGAGGAACTGAAGCTTTCTTT. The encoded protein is CASSLELSGGGTEAFF.

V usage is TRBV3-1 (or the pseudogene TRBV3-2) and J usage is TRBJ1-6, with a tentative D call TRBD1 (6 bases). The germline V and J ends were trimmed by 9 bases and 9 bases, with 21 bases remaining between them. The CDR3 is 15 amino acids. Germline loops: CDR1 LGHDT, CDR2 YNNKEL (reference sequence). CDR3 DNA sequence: TGTGCCAGTACCCGGACAGTTGGCACGGTTTCACCCCTCCACTTT. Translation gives CASTRTVGTVSPLHF.